This T cell receptor beta chain was sequenced during a study of PD-1 blockade in mismatch repair-deficient tumors. Study as a whole: All were previously treated, progressing patients with approximately 12 mismatch repair-deficient cancer types. Whole-study results and caveats: After pembrolizumab, tumor-resident clones rose rapidly, then generally contracted before radiologic responses.

Profiling relied on immunoSEQ multiplex PCR, and the TCRdb table lists in-frame clones only, not all of them. The sample has tens of thousands of clones, around four fifths seen once. All patients were mismatch repair deficient, assessed by either PCR or immunohistochemistry. Three pembrolizumab responders had their TCRs sequenced. Germline lookup yields CDR1 SQVTM and CDR2 ANQGSEA. V shed 0 bases, J shed 1 base, and the junction held 4 bases outside the gene matches. CDR3 size: 15 residues. As concerns this clone: No antigen is known for it.

The origin of this receptor is an adult with mismatch repair-deficient cancer. The rearrangement joins TRBV29-1 to TRBJ2-7; 9 positions agree with TRBD2. The sequences come from PBMCs, collected about 40 weeks after starting pembrolizumab. The CDR3 DNA follows: TGCAGCGTTGAAGACGGCGGGAGGGCTTCCTACGAGCAGTACTTC. This translates into CSVEDGGRASYEQYF.